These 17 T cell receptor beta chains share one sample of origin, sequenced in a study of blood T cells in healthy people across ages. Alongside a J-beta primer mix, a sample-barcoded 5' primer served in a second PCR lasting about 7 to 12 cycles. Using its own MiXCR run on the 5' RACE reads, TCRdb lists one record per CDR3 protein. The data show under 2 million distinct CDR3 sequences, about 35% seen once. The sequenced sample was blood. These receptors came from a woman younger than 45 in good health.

CDR3 bases: TGTGCCAGCAGCTTATCGAGCGGGAGGGCCGGTGAGCAGTTCTTC. Translating it yields CASSLSSGRAGEQFF. V is TRBV7-3 and J is TRBJ2-1, with 10 bases identical to TRBD2. This CDR3 has 15 amino acids. The ends lost 2 bases at V and 9 bases at J; junction bases unmatched: 7. Germline CDR1 SGHTA, CDR2 FQGTGA.

CDR3 coding DNA: TGTGCCAGCAGCCCACTACAGGGGTCTCCTAGCACAGATACGCAGTATTTT. As protein: CASSPLQGSPSTDTQYF. This chain joins TRBV4-2 and TRBJ2-3; 7 bases map to TRBD1. After removal of 4 bases from V and 0 bases from J, the junction contained 10 bases not matched to a gene. This CDR3 contains 17 residues. Germline V gene sequence: CDR1 LGHNA, CDR2 YNFKEQ.

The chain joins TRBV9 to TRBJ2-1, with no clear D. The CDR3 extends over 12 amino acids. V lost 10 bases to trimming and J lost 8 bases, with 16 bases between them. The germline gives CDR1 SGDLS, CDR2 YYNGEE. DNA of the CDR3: TGTGCCTCTGGGGTGTCCTCCTATGAGCAGTTCTTC. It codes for CASGVSSYEQFF.

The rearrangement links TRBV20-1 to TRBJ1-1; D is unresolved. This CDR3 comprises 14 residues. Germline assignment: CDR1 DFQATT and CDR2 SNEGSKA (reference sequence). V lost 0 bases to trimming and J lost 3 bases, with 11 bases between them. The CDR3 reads CSAREALKDTEAFF. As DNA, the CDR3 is TGCAGTGCTAGAGAGGCCTTAAAGGACACTGAAGCTTTCTTT.

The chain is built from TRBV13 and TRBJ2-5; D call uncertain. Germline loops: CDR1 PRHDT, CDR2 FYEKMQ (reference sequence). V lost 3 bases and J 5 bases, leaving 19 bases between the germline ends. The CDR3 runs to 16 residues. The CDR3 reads CASSFRVMAGVETQYF. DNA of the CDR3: TGTGCCAGCAGCTTCCGTGTTATGGCCGGTGTGGAGACCCAGTACTTC.

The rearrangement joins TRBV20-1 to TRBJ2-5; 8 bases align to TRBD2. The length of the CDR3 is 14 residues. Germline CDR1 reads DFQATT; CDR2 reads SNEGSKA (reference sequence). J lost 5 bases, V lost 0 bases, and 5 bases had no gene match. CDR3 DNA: TGCAGTGCTAGAGATTGGCGGGGGGAGGAGACCCAGTACTTC. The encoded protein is CSARDWRGEETQYF.

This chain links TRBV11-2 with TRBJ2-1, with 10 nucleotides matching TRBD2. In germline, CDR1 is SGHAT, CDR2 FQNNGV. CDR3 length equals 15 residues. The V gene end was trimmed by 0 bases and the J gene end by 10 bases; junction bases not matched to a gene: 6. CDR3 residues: CASSLDGVSGGEQFF. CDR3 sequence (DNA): TGTGCCAGCAGCTTAGATGGAGTTAGCGGGGGGGAGCAGTTCTTC.

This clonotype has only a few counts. CDR3 DNA sequence: TGTGCCAGCAGTTCCGGGACAGGGAAAGACGAGCAGTACTTC. It translates to CASSSGTGKDEQYF. This sequence joins TRBV28 and TRBJ2-7, with 9 positions matching TRBD1. The length of the CDR3 is 14 residues. CDR1 and CDR2 from the germline V gene are MDHEN and SYDVKM. J gave up 5 bases and V 4 bases, and 6 bases lay outside the gene matches.

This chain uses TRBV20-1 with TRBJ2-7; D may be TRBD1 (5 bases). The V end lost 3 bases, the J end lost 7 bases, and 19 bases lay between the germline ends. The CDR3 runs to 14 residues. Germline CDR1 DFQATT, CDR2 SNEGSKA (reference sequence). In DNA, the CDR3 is TGCAGTGCTAGGGTCAGGGTAGGGCAGGGAGAGCAGTACTTC. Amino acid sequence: CSARVRVGQGEQYF.

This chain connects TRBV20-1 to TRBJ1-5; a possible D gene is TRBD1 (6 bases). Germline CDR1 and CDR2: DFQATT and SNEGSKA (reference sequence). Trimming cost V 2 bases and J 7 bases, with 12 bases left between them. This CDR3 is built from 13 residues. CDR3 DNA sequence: TGCAGTGCTAGACTGGGGGGCTGGCAGCCCCAGCATTTT. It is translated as CSARLGGWQPQHF.

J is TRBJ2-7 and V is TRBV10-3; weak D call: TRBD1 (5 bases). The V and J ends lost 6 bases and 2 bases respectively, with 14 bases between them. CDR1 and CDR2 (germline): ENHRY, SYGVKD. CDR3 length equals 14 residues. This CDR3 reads CAISTPGNPYEQYF. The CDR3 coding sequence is TGTGCCATCAGCACTCCAGGGAACCCCTACGAGCAGTACTTC.

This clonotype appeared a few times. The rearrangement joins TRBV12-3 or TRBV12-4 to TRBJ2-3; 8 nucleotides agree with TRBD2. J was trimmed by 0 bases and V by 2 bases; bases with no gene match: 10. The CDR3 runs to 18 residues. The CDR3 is CASSLRRGERSSTDTQYF. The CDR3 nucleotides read TGTGCCAGCAGTTTACGGCGGGGGGAACGTTCTAGCACAGATACGCAGTATTTT.

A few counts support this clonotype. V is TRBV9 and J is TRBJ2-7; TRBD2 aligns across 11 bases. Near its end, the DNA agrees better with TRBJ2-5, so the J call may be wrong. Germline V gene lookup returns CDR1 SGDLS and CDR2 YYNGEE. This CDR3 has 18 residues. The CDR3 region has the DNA TGTGCCAGCAGCGTAGGAGATAGCGGGGGGGCTAGGGTGGAGACCCAGTACTTC. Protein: CASSVGDSGGARVETQYF.

The DNA for the CDR3 is TGTGCCAGCAGGACGGGACTACCGGGGGAGCAGTACTTC. This encodes CASRTGLPGEQYF. The rearrangement joins TRBV12-3 or TRBV12-4 to TRBJ2-7; TRBD2 agrees at 7 bases. This CDR3 has 13 residues. Trimming took 6 bases from V and 7 from J; bases not matched to a gene: 9.

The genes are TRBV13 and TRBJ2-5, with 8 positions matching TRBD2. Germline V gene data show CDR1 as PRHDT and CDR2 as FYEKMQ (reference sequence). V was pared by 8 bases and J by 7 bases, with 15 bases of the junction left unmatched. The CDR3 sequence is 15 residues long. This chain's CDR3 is CASGHSGDLRRTQYF. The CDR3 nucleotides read TGTGCCAGCGGTCATAGCGGGGATTTGCGGAGGACCCAGTACTTC.

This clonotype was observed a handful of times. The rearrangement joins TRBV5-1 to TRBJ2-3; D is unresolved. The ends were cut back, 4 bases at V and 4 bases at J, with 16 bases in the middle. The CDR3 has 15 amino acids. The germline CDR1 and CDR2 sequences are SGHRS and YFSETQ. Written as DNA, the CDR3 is TGCGCCAGCAGCCCTGGAGTTGCGGTCCCAGATACGCAGTATTTT. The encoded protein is CASSPGVAVPDTQYF.

CDR3 sequence reads: CAWSPGARYNEQFF. The CDR3 nucleotides are TGTGCCTGGAGTCCGGGGGCCAGATACAATGAGCAGTTCTTC. The gene calls are TRBV30 and TRBJ2-1, with D possibly called TRBD1 or TRBD2 (6 bases each). Germline V gene sequence: CDR1 GTSNPN, CDR2 SVGIG (reference sequence). Between the trimmed V and J ends, which lost 2 bases and 4 bases, there was a span of 12 bases. The CDR3 sequence is 14 residues long.